Below are 27 T cell receptor beta chains sequenced from a single sample in a study of T cell responses to AZD1222 COVID-19 vaccine. Only in-frame clones appear in the TCRdb table, and some are missing; sequencing was by immunoSEQ multiplex PCR. The sample consists of 100,000 to 140,000 clones, approximately 90% of them appearing once. This sample comprised peripheral blood, obtained on day 0 of AZD1222 vaccination. Receptors originate from an adult in good health.

This chain links TRBV5-1 with TRBJ2-5, with 14 bases matching TRBD2. The germline gives CDR1 SGHRS, CDR2 YFSETQ. The V segment lost 3 bases and the J segment 5 bases; nucleotides outside the gene matches: 9. This CDR3 has 17 amino acids. The CDR3 protein is CASSSLTSGGAAETQYF. The CDR3 DNA sequence: TGCGCCAGCAGCTCCTTGACTAGCGGGGGGGCCGCGGAGACCCAGTACTTC.

This clone was counted at least ten times. This sequence joins TRBV10-1 and TRBJ2-7; TRBD2 agrees at 8 bases. The V segment lost 1 base and the J segment 6 bases; nucleotides outside the gene matches: 5. Germline lookup yields CDR1 WNHNN and CDR2 SYGVQD (reference sequence). The CDR3 runs 14 residues. The CDR3 DNA follows: TGCGCCAGCAGTGAGTTCGGACTAGCAGGCGAGCAGTACTTC. As protein: CASSEFGLAGEQYF.

J is TRBJ1-5 and V is TRBV15; D ambiguous. Germline values: CDR1 LNHNV, CDR2 YYDKDF (reference sequence). CDR3 length equals 13 residues. The ends were cut back, 0 bases at V and 9 bases at J, with 9 bases in the middle. This chain's CDR3 is CATSRDVHRPQHF. Written as DNA, the CDR3 is TGTGCCACCAGCAGAGACGTACATCGGCCCCAGCATTTT.

The rearrangement uses TRBV12-5 and TRBJ2-1; 8 bases fit TRBD2. This CDR3 contains 17 residues. Germline trimming cut 2 bases from V and 0 bases from J; bases unmatched to any gene: 6. Germline V gene data show CDR1 as LGHNT and CDR2 as FRNRAP. CDR3 protein: CASGLKLAVSSYNEQFF. The CDR3 coding sequence is TGTGCTAGTGGTTTGAAACTAGCGGTGAGCTCCTACAATGAGCAGTTCTTC.

The chain uses TRBV7-8 and TRBJ1-5; D is possibly TRBD1 (6 bases). Trimming pared 1 base from V and 4 bases from J, leaving 14 bases between. In germline, CDR1 is SGHVS, CDR2 FQNEAQ. The CDR3 spans 16 residues. The CDR3 DNA reads TGTGCCAGCAGCTTAGTCCTGGGACACCGAAATCAGCCCCAGCATTTT. Translating gives CASSLVLGHRNQPQHF.

The chain has TRBV7-9 and TRBJ2-3; TRBD1 or TRBD2 may be the D gene (5 bases each). Germline V gives CDR1 SEHNR, CDR2 FQNEAQ (reference sequence). With 5 bases removed from V and 9 bases from J, the gap between germline ends came to 12 bases. The length of the CDR3 is 12 residues. CDR3 in amino acids: CASSPNRGTQYF. In DNA, the CDR3 is TGTGCCAGCAGCCCCAACCGGGGCACGCAGTATTTT.

V gene TRBV27 combines with J gene TRBJ1-5; no definite D call. Germline CDR1 reads MNHEY; CDR2 reads SMNVEV (reference sequence). The CDR3 has 14 amino acids. Trimming cost V 0 bases and J 0 bases, with 3 bases left between them. CDR3 loop: CASSLSISNQPQHF. The CDR3 DNA reads TGTGCCAGCAGTTTATCGATTAGCAATCAGCCCCAGCATTTT.

The chain recombines TRBV12-5 with TRBJ1-5; D is perhaps TRBD1 (5 bases). CDR3 length: 15 amino acids. Trimming cost V 3 bases and J 8 bases, with 17 bases left between them. CDR1 is LGHNT and CDR2 is FRNRAP in the germline V gene. The CDR3 protein is CASGFLLRDSEPQHF. CDR3 DNA: TGTGCTAGTGGTTTCCTACTTCGGGACTCGGAGCCCCAGCATTTT. Using reference TRBV12-5 and TRBJ1-5 for the parts outside the CDR3, the full variable domain is DARVTQTPRHKVTEMGQEVTMRCQPILGHNTVFWYRQTMMQGLELLAYFRNRAPLDDSGMPKDRFSAEMPDATLATLKIQPSEPRDSAVYFCASGFLLRDSEPQHFGDGTRLSIL.

The chain links TRBV19 to TRBJ2-7; D ambiguous. Germline V gene sequence: CDR1 LNHDA, CDR2 SQIVND (reference sequence). The V and J ends lost 4 bases and 0 bases respectively, with 10 bases between them. This CDR3 contains 14 residues. The CDR3 DNA follows: TGTGCCAGTAGTAAAGACGGGTCCTCCTACGAGCAGTACTTC. As protein: CASSKDGSSYEQYF.

The chain employs TRBV19 and TRBJ2-3, with 8 bases aligning to TRBD2. Trimming cost V 7 bases and J 4 bases; bases outside gene matches: 10. Germline loops: CDR1 LNHDA, CDR2 SQIVND (reference sequence). CDR3 size: 15 residues. CDR3 protein: CASKVGGGTSDTQYF. In nucleotides, the CDR3 is TGTGCCAGTAAGGTTGGCGGGGGGACTTCAGATACGCAGTATTTT.

The chain uses TRBV23-1 and TRBJ1-5, with D uncertain. TRBV23-1 is noted as an ORF with a role that remains uncertain. The CDR3 has 17 amino acids. Trimming shortened V by 7 bases and J by 5 bases, and 24 bases separated the two germline ends. The CDR3 nucleotides are TGCGCCAGCACCCAAGGATGGGCGGGTGTGGAGGATCAGCCCCAGCATTTT. Amino acid sequence: CASTQGWAGVEDQPQHF.

This chain links TRBV29-1 with TRBJ2-3, with 10 nucleotides matching TRBD1. The germline V gene encodes CDR1 SQVTM and CDR2 ANQGSEA. The V segment lost 5 bases and the J segment 6 bases; nucleotides outside the gene matches: 2. The CDR3 loop spans 12 amino acids. CDR3 protein: CSVSDRGDTQYF. CDR3 coding DNA: TGCAGCGTTTCGGACAGGGGGGATACGCAGTATTTT.

This clone was seen more than once but under ten times. The V and J genes are TRBV19 and TRBJ1-1; D is perhaps TRBD1 (5 bases). The germline V gene encodes CDR1 LNHDA and CDR2 SQIVND (reference sequence). CDR3 length: 16 amino acids. The V end lost 3 bases, the J end lost 0 bases, and 14 bases lay between the germline ends. CDR3 in amino acids: CASSMKSRTLNTEAFF. The CDR3 DNA is TGTGCCAGTAGTATGAAGAGTCGGACACTGAACACTGAAGCTTTCTTT.

The CDR3 reads CASGDRGYEQYF. DNA of the CDR3: TGTGCCAGCGGGGACAGGGGATACGAGCAGTACTTC. The chain is built from TRBV28 and TRBJ2-7, with TRBD1 matching 10 bases. From germline, CDR1 is MDHEN and CDR2 SYDVKM. The J segment lost 4 bases and the V segment lost 8 bases, leaving 2 bases of the junction unmatched. This CDR3 contains 12 residues. Using reference TRBV28 and TRBJ2-7 for the parts outside the CDR3, the full variable domain is DVKVTQSSRYLVKRTGEKVFLECVQDMDHENMFWYRQDPGLGLRLIYFSYDVKMKEKGDIPEGYSVSREKKERFSLILESASTNQTSMYLCASGDRGYEQYFGPGTRLTVT.

The chain couples TRBV7-2 to TRBJ1-2, with D perhaps TRBD1 (6 bases). CDR1 and CDR2 from the germline V gene are SGHTA and FQGNSA. This CDR3 contains 13 residues. V lost 2 bases to trimming and J lost 4 bases, with 8 bases between them. CDR3 residues: CASSLRDIYGYTF. The CDR3 nucleotides read TGTGCCAGCAGCTTACGGGACATCTATGGCTACACCTTC.

V is TRBV11-2 and J is TRBJ2-2; maybe TRBD2 (5 bases). The CDR3 has 14 residues. Germline V gene data show CDR1 as SGHAT and CDR2 as FQNNGV. V shed 3 bases and J shed 5 bases, with 10 bases lying between them. CDR3 protein: CASSFSGGTGELFF. The CDR3 DNA reads as TGTGCCAGCAGCTTTTCCGGAGGAACCGGGGAGCTGTTTTTT.

Relative to its sample, this clone is medium-sized. The chain employs TRBV6-1 and TRBJ2-3; D tentatively fits TRBD1 or TRBD2 (6 bases each). Looked up from germline, CDR1 is MNHNS and CDR2 is SASEGT. This CDR3 has 15 amino acids. Trimming pared 0 bases from V and 2 bases from J, leaving 9 bases between. The CDR3 spells CASSEAGGHTDTQYF. As DNA, the CDR3 is TGTGCCAGCAGTGAAGCGGGGGGACACACAGATACGCAGTATTTT.

This clone has only one observation. V gene TRBV7-8 combines with J gene TRBJ1-6; D is undetermined. V lost 6 bases to trimming and J lost 8 bases, with 14 bases between them. The CDR3 is 14 residues long. Germline V gene sequence: CDR1 SGHVS, CDR2 FQNEAQ. The CDR3 bases are TGTGCCAGCAGACCCATGGAATGGGATTCACCCCTCCACTTT. It is translated as CASRPMEWDSPLHF.

The rearrangement joins TRBV14 to TRBJ1-2, with D maybe TRBD1 (5 bases). In germline, CDR1 is SGHDN, CDR2 FVKESK. The CDR3 spans 18 residues. Trimming took off 0 bases at V and 1 base at J, with 18 bases between the two ends. The CDR3 DNA follows: TGTGCCAGCAGCCAAGACCCTGGTTCGGGGGTCGGTAACTATGGCTACACCTTC. This gives the protein CASSQDPGSGVGNYGYTF. Complete variable domain (other parts from reference TRBV14 and TRBJ1-2): EAGVTQFPSHSVIEKGQTVTLRCDPISGHDNLYWYRRVMGKEIKFLLHFVKESKQDESGMPNNRFLAERTGGTYSTLKVQPAELEDSGVYFCASSQDPGSGVGNYGYTFGSGTRLTVV.

V is TRBV7-9 and J is TRBJ2-5; perhaps TRBD1 as D (5 bases). V shed 1 base and J shed 5 bases, with 17 bases lying between them. CDR1 SEHNR and CDR2 FQNEAQ come from the germline V gene (reference sequence). The CDR3 sequence is 16 residues long. The CDR3 loop reads CASSLGSGQGAETQYF. The DNA of the CDR3 is TGTGCCAGCAGCTTAGGCTCTGGGCAGGGTGCCGAGACCCAGTACTTC.

The rearrangement uses TRBV19 and TRBJ1-5, with D perhaps matching TRBD1 (5 bases). The V gene lost 3 bases and the J gene lost 2 bases, with 14 bases spanning the gap. Looked up from germline, CDR1 is LNHDA and CDR2 is SQIVND (reference sequence). The CDR3 sequence is 16 residues long. The CDR3 protein is CASSIWQGQGNQPQHF. The CDR3 DNA reads as TGTGCCAGTAGTATCTGGCAGGGCCAGGGCAATCAGCCCCAGCATTTT.

A single count supports this clone. The genes are TRBV28 and TRBJ2-1, with a possible D match to TRBD2 (5 bases). Germline CDR1 is MDHEN and CDR2 is SYDVKM. V was pared by 4 bases and J by 6 bases, with 16 bases between. This CDR3 contains 15 residues. The CDR3 DNA follows: TGTGCCAGCAGTTCTTCCCTCCCCGGGGTCAATGAGCAGTTCTTC. Translation: CASSSSLPGVNEQFF.

This clone was seen more than once but under ten times. The chain recombines TRBV29-1 with TRBJ1-3; D is unresolved. V was pared by 7 bases and J by 0 bases, with 13 bases between. This CDR3 has 14 amino acids. CDR1 and CDR2 from the germline V gene are SQVTM and ANQGSEA. The CDR3 is CSAREPDSGNTIYF. The CDR3 nucleotides read TGCAGCGCTAGAGAGCCCGACTCTGGAAACACCATATATTTT.

The J gene is TRBJ2-2, the V gene TRBV5-1, with a possible D match to TRBD1 (5 bases). V was shortened by 0 bases and J by 5 bases, with 8 bases between the two germline ends. CDR3 length equals 14 residues. CDR1 and CDR2 from the germline V gene are SGHRS and YFSETQ. CDR3 nucleotide sequence: TGCGCCAGCAGCTTGGATCAGGGAACCGGGGAGCTGTTTTTT. This sequence encodes CASSLDQGTGELFF.

This clone occurred a few times. The chain joins TRBV6-4 to TRBJ2-2; D remains unclear. This CDR3 is 14 amino acids long. Trimming stripped 0 bases from V and 6 bases from J, with 8 bases between. The germline gives CDR1 MRHNA, CDR2 SNTAGT. The CDR3 coding sequence is TGTGCCAGCAGTGACTCGTTTCAGGCCGGGGAGCTGTTTTTT. This encodes CASSDSFQAGELFF.

This sequence joins TRBV6-2 or TRBV6-3 and TRBJ1-1; D is ambiguous. Trimming left V 5 bases short and J 5 bases short, with 18 bases between. The CDR3 has 15 residues. CDR1 is MNHEY and CDR2 is SVGEGT in the germline V gene. The CDR3, as DNA: TGTGCCAGCAGTACGCTGCCGACGGCTCTGACTGAAGCTTTCTTT. Translation: CASSTLPTALTEAFF.

This chain uses TRBV3-1 (or the pseudogene TRBV3-2) with TRBJ1-5; a weak D match, TRBD1 (6 bases). Germline CDR1 and CDR2: LGHDT and YNNKEL (reference sequence). This CDR3 spans 14 amino acids. V dropped 2 bases and J dropped 7 bases, with 12 bases sitting between them. In DNA, the CDR3 is TGTGCCAGCAGCCAAAGCACAGGGACGCAGCCCCAGCATTTT. Translation: CASSQSTGTQPQHF.